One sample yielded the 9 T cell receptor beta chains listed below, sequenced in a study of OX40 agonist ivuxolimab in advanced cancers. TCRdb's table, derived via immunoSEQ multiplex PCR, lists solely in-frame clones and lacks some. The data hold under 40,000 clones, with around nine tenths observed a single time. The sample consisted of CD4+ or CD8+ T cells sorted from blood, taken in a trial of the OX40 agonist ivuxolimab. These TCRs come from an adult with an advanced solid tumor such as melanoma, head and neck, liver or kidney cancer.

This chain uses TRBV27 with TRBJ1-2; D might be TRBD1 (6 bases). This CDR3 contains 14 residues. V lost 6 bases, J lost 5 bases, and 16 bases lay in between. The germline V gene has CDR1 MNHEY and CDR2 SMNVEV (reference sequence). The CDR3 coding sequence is TGTGCCAGCAGCCCCCAGGGGCCTAGTTATGGCTACACCTTC. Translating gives CASSPQGPSYGYTF.

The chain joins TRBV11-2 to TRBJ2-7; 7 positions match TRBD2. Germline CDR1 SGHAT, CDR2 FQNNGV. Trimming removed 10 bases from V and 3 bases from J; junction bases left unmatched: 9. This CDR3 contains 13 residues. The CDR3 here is CATGVGGIYEQYF. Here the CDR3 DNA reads TGTGCCACAGGTGTGGGGGGGATCTACGAGCAGTACTTC. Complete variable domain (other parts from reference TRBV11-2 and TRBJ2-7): EAGVAQSPRYKIIEKRQSVAFWCNPISGHATLYWYQQILGQGPKLLIQFQNNGVVDDSQLPKDRFSAERLKGVDSTLKIQPAKLEDSAVYLCATGVGGIYEQYFGPGTRLTVT.

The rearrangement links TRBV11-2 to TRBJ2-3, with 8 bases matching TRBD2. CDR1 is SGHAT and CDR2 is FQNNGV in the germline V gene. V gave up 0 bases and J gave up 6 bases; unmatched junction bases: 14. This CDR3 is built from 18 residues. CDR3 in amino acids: CASSLDGNSGTSRDTQYF. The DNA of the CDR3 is TGTGCCAGCAGCTTAGATGGTAATAGCGGGACGAGTAGGGATACGCAGTATTTT.

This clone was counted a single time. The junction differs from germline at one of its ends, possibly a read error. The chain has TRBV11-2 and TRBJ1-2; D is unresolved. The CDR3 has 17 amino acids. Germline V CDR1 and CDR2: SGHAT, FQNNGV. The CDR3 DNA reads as TGTGCCAGCAGCTTAGGGGAATTAAGTCAGACGGGTATGGCTGGGGACTTC. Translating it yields CASSLGELSQTGMAGDF.

The CDR3 region is CASSPITSGGVLNIQYF. As DNA, the CDR3 is TGTGCCAGCAGTCCCATTACTAGCGGGGGGGTCTTGAACATTCAGTACTTC. V and J are TRBV27 and TRBJ2-4; 13 nucleotides align to TRBD2. V trimming: 5 bases; J trimming: 7 bases; junction bases outside the gene matches: 11. The V gene's germline CDR1 is MNHEY and CDR2 SMNVEV (reference sequence). This CDR3 contains 17 residues.

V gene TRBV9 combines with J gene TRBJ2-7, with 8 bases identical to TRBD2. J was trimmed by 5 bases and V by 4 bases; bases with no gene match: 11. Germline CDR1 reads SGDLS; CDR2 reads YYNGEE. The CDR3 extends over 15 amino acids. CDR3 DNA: TGTGCCAGCAGCCCCGGGGGGGAGGTGAGGAACGAGCAGTACTTC. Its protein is CASSPGGEVRNEQYF.

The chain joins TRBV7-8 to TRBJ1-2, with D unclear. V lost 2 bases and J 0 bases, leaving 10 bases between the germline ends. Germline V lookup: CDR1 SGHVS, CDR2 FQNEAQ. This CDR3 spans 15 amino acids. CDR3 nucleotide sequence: TGTGCCAGCAGCTTACAAGCCGGGACTAACTATGGCTACACCTTC. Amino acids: CASSLQAGTNYGYTF. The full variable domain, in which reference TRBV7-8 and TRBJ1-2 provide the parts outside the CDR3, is GAGVSQSPRYKVAKRGQDVALRCDPISGHVSLFWYQQALGQGPEFLTYFQNEAQLDKSGLPSDRFFAERPEGSVSTLKIQRTQQEDSAVYLCASSLQAGTNYGYTFGSGTRLTVV.

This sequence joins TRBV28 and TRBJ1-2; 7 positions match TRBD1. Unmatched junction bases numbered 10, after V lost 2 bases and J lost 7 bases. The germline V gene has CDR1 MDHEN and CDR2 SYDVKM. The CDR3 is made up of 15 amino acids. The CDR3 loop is CASSLHGDRRTGYTF. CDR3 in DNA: TGTGCCAGCAGTTTACACGGGGACAGACGAACTGGCTACACCTTC.

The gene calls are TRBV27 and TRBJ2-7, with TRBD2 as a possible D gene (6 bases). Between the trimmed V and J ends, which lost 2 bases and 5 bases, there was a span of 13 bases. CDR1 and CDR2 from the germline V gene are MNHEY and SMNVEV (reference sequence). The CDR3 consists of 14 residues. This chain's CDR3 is CASSLAWGRNEQYF. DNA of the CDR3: TGTGCCAGCAGTTTAGCGTGGGGGAGGAACGAGCAGTACTTC.